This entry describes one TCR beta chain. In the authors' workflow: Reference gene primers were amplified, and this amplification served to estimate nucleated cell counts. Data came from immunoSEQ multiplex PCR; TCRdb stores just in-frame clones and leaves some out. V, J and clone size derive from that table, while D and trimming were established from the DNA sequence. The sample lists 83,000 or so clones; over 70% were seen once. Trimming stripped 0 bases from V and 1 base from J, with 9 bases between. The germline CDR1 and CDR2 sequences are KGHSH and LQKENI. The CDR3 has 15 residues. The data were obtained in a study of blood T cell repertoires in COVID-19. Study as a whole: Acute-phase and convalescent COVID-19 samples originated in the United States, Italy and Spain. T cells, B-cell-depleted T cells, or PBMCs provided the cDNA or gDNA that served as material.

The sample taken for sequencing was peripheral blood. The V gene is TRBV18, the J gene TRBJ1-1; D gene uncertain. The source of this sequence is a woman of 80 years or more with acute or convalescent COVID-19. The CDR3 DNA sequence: TGTGCCAGCTCACCACCGGCTGGGAGGAACACTGAAGCTTTCTTT. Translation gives CASSPPAGRNTEAFF.